The rows below give T cell receptor beta chains drawn from one sample of a study of blood T cell repertoires in COVID-19. This table comes from immunoSEQ multiplex PCR, and its TCRdb copy is limited to in-frame clones, with some not included. The sample holds a few hundred thousand clones, approximately 82% seen once. Sequenced sample: peripheral blood. The receptors come from a man aged 55-75 years who had recovered from COVID-19. CDR3s include the opening cysteine and the closing phenylalanine or tryptophan. A D gene is named only where the DNA matches it firmly. Size is omitted from some rows. Given values are once, few, many or a class for expanded clones.

v_gene	d_gene	j_gene	abundance	CDR3nt	CDR3aa
TRBV30	TRBD2	TRBJ2-1	-	TGTGCCTGGACTCTAGCGGGAGTTCATGAGCAGTTCTTC	CAWTLAGVHEQFF
TRBV27	-	TRBJ2-4	-	TGTGCCAGCAGTTCACCCGGGGTAGGCCCCAGAGACATTCAGTACTTC	CASSSPGVGPRDIQYF
TRBV30	TRBD1	TRBJ1-5	few	TGTGCCTGGAGTCGGGACAGTAGAAATCAGCCCCAGCATTTT	CAWSRDSRNQPQHF
TRBV12-3/TRBV12-4	TRBD2	TRBJ2-7	-	TGTGCCAGCACCCCTAGCGGGAGGAACGAGCAGTACTTC	CASTPSGRNEQYF
TRBV24-1	TRBD1	TRBJ2-1	-	TGTGCCACCAGTGATAGACAGGGCTCCACTTACAATGAGCAGTTCTTC	CATSDRQGSTYNEQFF
TRBV7-2	TRBD2	TRBJ2-1	-	TGTGCCAGCAGCTTGCTGGGGGAGGGCCCCTTCTCGTTTAATGAGCAGTTCTTC	CASSLLGEGPFSFNEQFF
TRBV4-1	-	TRBJ1-1	-	TGCGCCAGCAGCCAAGAGGAGAGGAACACTGAAGCTTTCTTT	CASSQEERNTEAFF
TRBV13	-	TRBJ2-3	-	TGTGCCAGCAGCCCTCTGGGAGCTAGCACAGATACGCAGTATTTT	CASSPLGASTDTQYF
TRBV5-1	TRBD2	TRBJ2-3	-	TGCGCCAGCAGCCCGCGGACAGCGGGAGGCCGCACAGATACGCAGTATTTT	CASSPRTAGGRTDTQYF
TRBV9	-	TRBJ1-5	-	TGTGCCAGCAGCGTGGGCAGCAATCAGCCCCAGCATTTT	CASSVGSNQPQHF
TRBV12-3/TRBV12-4	-	TRBJ1-6	-	TGTGCCAGCAGGCCAGACAGCTTGTCACCCCTCCACTTT	CASRPDSLSPLHF
TRBV28	-	TRBJ1-5	-	TGTGCCAGCAGTTTTCAGGTCAGGGGCTCCAATCAGCCCCAGCATTTT	CASSFQVRGSNQPQHF
TRBV6-5	-	TRBJ1-2	-	TGTGCCAGCAGTTACGGGGGGTCGGGCTACACCTTC	CASSYGGSGYTF
TRBV5-1	TRBD1	TRBJ1-3	-	TGCGCCAGCAGCCCCAAGACAGGGAGCTCTGGAAACACCATATATTTT	CASSPKTGSSGNTIYF
TRBV29-1	-	TRBJ2-7	-	TGCAGCGTTAAGGCTGATAGAGGGGGCTCCTACGAGCAGTACTTC	CSVKADRGGSYEQYF
TRBV7-8	TRBD1	TRBJ2-7	few	TGTGCCAGCAGCCCTGTTGCGGGACAGGTTTCCTACGAGCAGTACTTC	CASSPVAGQVSYEQYF
TRBV15	TRBD2	TRBJ2-7	-	TGTGCCACCCAAGGACTAGCGGGGGTCGAGCAGTACTTC	CATQGLAGVEQYF
TRBV5-6	-	TRBJ2-3	-	TGTGCCAGCAGCTTGCAGGGGCAGGGCACAGATACGCAGTATTTT	CASSLQGQGTDTQYF
TRBV4-2	-	TRBJ1-6	-	TGTGCCAGCAGGAGGCAGGGCCAAGCACGCTATAATTCACCCCTCCACTTT	CASRRQGQARYNSPLHF
TRBV19	TRBD2	TRBJ2-2	once	TGTGCCAGTAGTATTGTAAGCGGGAAGGCCGGGGAGCTGTTTTTT	CASSIVSGKAGELFF
TRBV11-2	-	TRBJ2-7	-	TGTGCCAGCAGCCCTAGCGTTCGGTCCTACGAGCAGTACTTC	CASSPSVRSYEQYF
TRBV25-1	TRBD1	TRBJ1-3	-	TGTGCCAGCAGCAGACAGGGAGGCTTTGGAAACACCATATATTTT	CASSRQGGFGNTIYF
TRBV6-1	TRBD1	TRBJ2-2	once	TGTGCCAGCAGTGAAGTCGGGACAGGGAGCACCGGGGAGCTGTTTTTT	CASSEVGTGSTGELFF
TRBV28	-	TRBJ2-7	-	TGTGCCAGCAGCCTAGCTATATACACCACCCTATACGAGCAGTACTTC	CASSLAIYTTLYEQYF
TRBV11-3	TRBD2	TRBJ2-7	once	TGTGCCAGCAGCCACGGACTAGCGGGCGAGCAGTACTTC	CASSHGLAGEQYF
TRBV21-1	-	TRBJ1-2	-	TGTGCCAGCAGCGCTTACTACAGGGGCCAAGATGGCTACACCTTC	CASSAYYRGQDGYTF
TRBV21-1	-	TRBJ2-1	-	TGTGCCAGCAGCAAAAACAGCGGCAATGAGCAGTTCTTC	CASSKNSGNEQFF
TRBV4-2	TRBD2	TRBJ2-5	-	TGTGCCAGCAGCCCGTCGGCGGGGGGGATAAAGACCCAGTACTTC	CASSPSAGGIKTQYF
TRBV6-5	TRBD2	TRBJ2-5	-	TGTGCCAGCAGTTACGGGAGGGTAGCGGAGGAGACCCAGTACTTC	CASSYGRVAEETQYF
TRBV3-1/TRBV3-2	TRBD1	TRBJ2-5	few	TGTGCCAGCAGCCAAGAGACAGGGGCGGAGACCCAGTACTTC	CASSQETGAETQYF
TRBV10-1	TRBD1	TRBJ1-5	few	TGCGCCAGCGGGACAGCCAGCAATCAGCCCCAGCATTTT	CASGTASNQPQHF
TRBV2	-	TRBJ1-2	-	TGTGCCAGCATTGCTGAACGCGGGGTTAACTATGGCTACACCTTC	CASIAERGVNYGYTF
TRBV18	-	TRBJ2-7	-	TGTGCCAGCTCACCACGGGAGCACCCCTACGAGCAGTACTTC	CASSPREHPYEQYF
TRBV5-4	TRBD1	TRBJ1-1	-	TGTGCCAGCAGCCAAGCAACAGGGGGAGCGAACACTGAAGCTTTCTTT	CASSQATGGANTEAFF
TRBV5-1	TRBD1	TRBJ1-2	few	TGCGCCAGCAGCTTGGGACAGGGGCTCGGGGGCTACACCTTC	CASSLGQGLGGYTF
TRBV7-8	TRBD1	TRBJ2-6	-	TGTGCCAGCAGTCGAACCCGACAGGGGCCTATGCGGGGGGCCAACGTCCTGACTTTC	CASSRTRQGPMRGANVLTF
TRBV11-2	TRBD2	TRBJ2-3	-	TGTGCCAGCAGCGGAAAAACTAGCGGGAGGTCAGATACGCAGTATTTT	CASSGKTSGRSDTQYF
TRBV6-1	-	TRBJ1-2	once	TGTGCCAGCAGTGAAGGAGGGGCAGGGAGGGGCTATGGCTACACCTTC	CASSEGGAGRGYGYTF
TRBV30	TRBD2	TRBJ2-1	once	TGTGCCTGGAGTAGGCGGACTAGCGACGGGAATGAGCAGTTCTTC	CAWSRRTSDGNEQFF
TRBV7-9	TRBD1	TRBJ2-7	-	TGTGCCAGCAGCTTAGGGGACAGCCGCTCCTACGAGCAGTACTTC	CASSLGDSRSYEQYF
TRBV27	TRBD1	TRBJ1-2	-	TGTGCCAGCAGCCCCGTTCGCGGACAGGGGGTGGGAGGCTACACCTTC	CASSPVRGQGVGGYTF
TRBV11-3	-	TRBJ2-7	-	TGTGCCAGCAGCTTAGGACCGACAGGCCAAGAGCAGTACTTC	CASSLGPTGQEQYF
TRBV20-1	-	TRBJ2-7	-	TGCAGTGCTAGTGCCGCCAGAAACGAGCAGTACTTC	CSASAARNEQYF